Listed below are T cell receptor beta chains from one sample, sequenced in a study of CD8+CD57+ T cells in acquired aplastic anemia. TCRdb re-derived calls from the reads in MiXCR, one entry per CDR3 protein. The sample holds about 170,000 distinct CDR3 sequences, under 75% seen once. Sequencing was performed on sorted CD4+, CD8+, or CD8+CD57+ T cells (not recorded which) from PBMCs. These receptors were collected from a human donor in good health. Each CDR3 is given with its conserved first and last residue. The order of the fields is D gene, V gene, J gene, clone size, CDR3 protein, CDR3 DNA. D genes are given only for firm matches. Only part of the rows carry a size: once, few, many, or a class if the clone is expanded.

d_gene: TRBD1
v_gene: TRBV7-2
j_gene: TRBJ1-6
abundance: -
CDR3aa: CASSPTMDRGKTLHF
CDR3nt: TGTGCCAGCAGCCCAACTATGGACAGGGGTAAAACCCTCCACTTT

d_gene: TRBD1
v_gene: TRBV20-1
j_gene: TRBJ2-3
abundance: few
CDR3aa: CSASLGQEIDTQYF
CDR3nt: TGCAGTGCTAGTCTCGGACAGGAGATAGATACGCAGTATTTT

d_gene: -
v_gene: TRBV5-4
j_gene: TRBJ1-4
abundance: -
CDR3aa: CASSLESGTNEKLFF
CDR3nt: TGTGCCAGCAGCTTGGAGTCAGGGACTAATGAAAAACTGTTTTTT

d_gene: -
v_gene: TRBV20-1
j_gene: TRBJ2-3
abundance: -
CDR3aa: CSARGEGPTDTQYF
CDR3nt: TGCAGTGCTAGAGGCGAGGGACCCACAGATACGCAGTATTTT

d_gene: -
v_gene: TRBV7-3
j_gene: TRBJ2-5
abundance: many
CDR3aa: CASRSMTGLETQYF
CDR3nt: TGTGCCAGCAGGTCCATGACAGGATTGGAGACCCAGTACTTC

d_gene: -
v_gene: TRBV15
j_gene: TRBJ2-7
abundance: -
CDR3aa: CATSGTLLPTYEQYF
CDR3nt: TGTGCCACCAGCGGGACTTTACTACCTACCTACGAGCAGTACTTC

d_gene: TRBD2
v_gene: TRBV5-1
j_gene: TRBJ2-5
abundance: -
CDR3aa: CASSLEWRGGQETQYF
CDR3nt: TGCGCCAGCAGCTTGGAATGGCGGGGGGGCCAAGAGACCCAGTACTTC

d_gene: -
v_gene: TRBV2
j_gene: TRBJ1-2
abundance: -
CDR3aa: CASSEGGWGGYTF
CDR3nt: TGTGCCAGCAGTGAGGGGGGCTGGGGTGGCTACACCTTC

d_gene: -
v_gene: TRBV7-9
j_gene: TRBJ2-1
abundance: many
CDR3aa: CASSFGREHEQFF
CDR3nt: TGTGCCAGCAGCTTCGGTAGGGAACATGAGCAGTTCTTC

d_gene: TRBD1
v_gene: TRBV7-2
j_gene: TRBJ1-2
abundance: -
CDR3aa: CASSTRDSSYGYTF
CDR3nt: TGTGCCAGCAGCACCCGGGACAGCAGCTATGGCTACACCTTC

d_gene: TRBD1
v_gene: TRBV29-1
j_gene: TRBJ1-2
abundance: few
CDR3aa: CSAGQGNYGYTF
CDR3nt: TGCAGCGCGGGACAGGGAAACTATGGCTACACCTTC

d_gene: -
v_gene: TRBV7-3
j_gene: TRBJ2-7
abundance: -
CDR3aa: CASSDTATPYEQYF
CDR3nt: TGTGCCAGCAGCGACACAGCCACCCCCTACGAGCAGTACTTC

d_gene: -
v_gene: TRBV20-1
j_gene: TRBJ2-5
abundance: -
CDR3aa: CTVDSSGQETQYF
CDR3nt: TGCACCGTGGATTCGAGCGGACAAGAGACCCAGTACTTC

d_gene: -
v_gene: TRBV15
j_gene: TRBJ1-6
abundance: -
CDR3aa: CATSRDLQGSSYNSPLHF
CDR3nt: TGTGCCACCAGCAGAGATCTGCAGGGGAGCTCCTATAATTCACCCCTCCACTTT

d_gene: -
v_gene: TRBV4-1
j_gene: TRBJ1-6
abundance: -
CDR3aa: CASSQAQGRSPLHF
CDR3nt: TGCGCCAGCAGCCAAGCCCAGGGGAGGTCACCCCTCCACTTT

d_gene: TRBD2
v_gene: TRBV19
j_gene: TRBJ2-1
abundance: once
CDR3aa: CASSISWASGLYNEQFF
CDR3nt: TGTGCCAGTAGTATTTCCTGGGCTAGCGGGCTTTACAATGAGCAGTTCTTC

d_gene: -
v_gene: TRBV7-8
j_gene: TRBJ2-7
abundance: -
CDR3aa: CASSLGGRNEQYF
CDR3nt: TGTGCCAGCAGCTTAGGGGGTCGCAACGAGCAGTACTTC

d_gene: -
v_gene: TRBV20-1
j_gene: TRBJ1-2
abundance: -
CDR3aa: CSARDGAYSGYTF
CDR3nt: TGCAGTGCTAGAGACGGGGCCTACAGTGGCTACACCTTC

d_gene: -
v_gene: TRBV27
j_gene: TRBJ1-2
abundance: -
CDR3aa: CASAENPNYGYTF
CDR3nt: TGTGCCAGCGCGGAGAATCCTAACTATGGCTACACCTTC

d_gene: TRBD1
v_gene: TRBV5-6
j_gene: TRBJ2-5
abundance: -
CDR3aa: CASSYGQGDQYF
CDR3nt: TGTGCCAGCAGCTACGGACAGGGGGACCAGTACTTC

d_gene: TRBD1
v_gene: TRBV24-1
j_gene: TRBJ1-2
abundance: -
CDR3aa: CATSDLRQGAKDYGYTF
CDR3nt: TGTGCCACCAGTGATCTTAGACAGGGGGCGAAAGACTATGGCTACACCTTC

d_gene: -
v_gene: TRBV29-1
j_gene: TRBJ2-2
abundance: -
CDR3aa: CSVDWQGIGELFF
CDR3nt: TGCAGCGTTGACTGGCAGGGAATCGGGGAGCTGTTTTTT

d_gene: -
v_gene: TRBV10-3
j_gene: TRBJ2-7
abundance: many
CDR3aa: CAISLQGSHEQYF
CDR3nt: TGTGCCATCAGCTTACAGGGTTCCCACGAGCAGTACTTC

d_gene: -
v_gene: TRBV15
j_gene: TRBJ2-3
abundance: -
CDR3aa: CATSREGLSTDTQYF
CDR3nt: TGTGCCACCAGCAGAGAGGGATTGAGCACAGATACGCAGTATTTT

d_gene: TRBD2
v_gene: TRBV5-1
j_gene: TRBJ2-7
abundance: many
CDR3aa: CASSSSGLSYEQYF
CDR3nt: TGCGCCAGCAGCTCTAGCGGCCTCTCCTACGAGCAGTACTTC

d_gene: -
v_gene: TRBV14
j_gene: TRBJ2-1
abundance: -
CDR3aa: CASSQGTSFPLYNEQFF
CDR3nt: TGTGCCAGCAGCCAAGGCACTAGCTTCCCCTTATACAATGAGCAGTTCTTC

d_gene: -
v_gene: TRBV10-3
j_gene: TRBJ2-1
abundance: -
CDR3aa: CAISESINEQFF
CDR3nt: TGTGCCATCAGTGAATCGATCAATGAGCAGTTCTTC

d_gene: -
v_gene: TRBV24-1
j_gene: TRBJ1-2
abundance: few
CDR3aa: CATSDRYGYTF
CDR3nt: TGTGCCACCAGTGATCGTTATGGCTACACCTTC

d_gene: TRBD1
v_gene: TRBV19
j_gene: TRBJ2-5
abundance: -
CDR3aa: CASAGQGREETQYF
CDR3nt: TGTGCCAGTGCGGGACAGGGTCGAGAGGAGACCCAGTACTTC

d_gene: -
v_gene: TRBV7-9
j_gene: TRBJ2-3
abundance: -
CDR3aa: CASRDEGRRTDTQYF
CDR3nt: TGTGCCAGCCGAGACGAGGGAAGACGCACAGATACGCAGTATTTT

d_gene: -
v_gene: TRBV5-1
j_gene: TRBJ2-7
abundance: -
CDR3aa: CASSRQTDSYEQYF
CDR3nt: TGCGCCAGTAGTAGACAGACAGATTCCTACGAGCAGTACTTC

d_gene: -
v_gene: TRBV7-9
j_gene: TRBJ2-2
abundance: -
CDR3aa: CASSLISTDTQYFGPGTGELFF
CDR3nt: -

d_gene: TRBD2
v_gene: TRBV2
j_gene: TRBJ2-1
abundance: -
CDR3aa: CASSPSVTGGTNEQFF
CDR3nt: TGTGCCAGCAGCCCTTCAGTGACGGGAGGGACCAATGAGCAGTTCTTC